One and the same sample provided the 19 T cell receptor beta chains below, sequenced in a study of neoadjuvant anti-PD-1 for oral cavity cancer. This table comes from immunoSEQ multiplex PCR, and its TCRdb copy is limited to in-frame clones, with some not included. The sample gives around 15,000 clones, approximately 71% of which show up once; about 2.6% is in the top ten. The sample here was PBMCs, taken before nivolumab (anti-PD-1) treatment. Every receptor here comes from a person between 40 and 85 years old with oral cavity squamous cell carcinoma.

On this clone: One junction end does not reproduce the germline sequence, and a read error may be involved. V usage is TRBV7-7 and J usage is TRBJ2-1, with 8 positions matching TRBD2. The length of the CDR3 is 16 residues. Germline V gene sequence: CDR1 SSHAT, CDR2 FNYEAQ (reference sequence). In DNA form, the CDR3 reads TGTGCTAGCAGCTTGGAAGCGGGAGCCAGCTACAATGAGCAGTTCTTC. This gives the protein CASSLEAGASYNEQFF.

The chain couples TRBV11-3 to TRBJ2-2; TRBD2 matches at 10 bases. The CDR3 extends over 16 amino acids. Per germline, CDR1 SGHNT and CDR2 YENEEA. V shed 5 bases, J shed 4 bases, and the junction held 7 bases outside the gene matches. CDR3 sequence: CASSRLAGDPTGELFF. The CDR3 coding sequence is TGTGCCAGCAGCCGACTAGCGGGCGATCCCACCGGGGAGCTGTTTTTT.

This chain links TRBV2 with TRBJ1-5, with a tentative D call TRBD1 (5 bases). Germline V CDR1 and CDR2: SNHLY, FYNNEI. V lost 5 bases, J lost 4 bases, and 12 bases lay in between. This CDR3 comprises 14 residues. This CDR3 is CASSKGTVNQPQHF. DNA for the CDR3: TGTGCCAGCAGTAAGGGGACCGTTAATCAGCCCCAGCATTTT.

This chain links TRBV6-6 with TRBJ1-3; possible D gene TRBD1, 6 bases. V was pared by 7 bases and J by 0 bases, with 13 bases between. There are 15 residues in the CDR3. Germline values: CDR1 MNHNY, CDR2 SVGAGI (reference sequence). The chain's CDR3 is CASTPGVSSGNTIYF. CDR3 DNA sequence: TGTGCCAGCACGCCAGGGGTTTCCTCTGGAAACACCATATATTTT.

This sequence joins TRBV11-2 and TRBJ2-5, with D perhaps matching TRBD2 (7 bases). V was clipped by 3 bases and J by 3 bases, with 20 bases between them. The CDR3 spans 17 residues. Germline values: CDR1 SGHAT, CDR2 FQNNGV. The CDR3 DNA is TGTGCCAGCAGCTTTCTCACTTCGGGGGGCCCTGAAGAGACCCAGTACTTC. This codes for CASSFLTSGGPEETQYF.

V is TRBV5-4 and J is TRBJ1-1; D gene unclear. Germline-derived CDR1 and CDR2 are SGHNT and YYREEE (reference sequence). The CDR3 contains 15 residues. V lost 3 bases, J lost 0 bases, and 12 bases lay in between. CDR3 bases: TGTGCCAGCAGCTCAAACAATCCACTGAACACTGAAGCTTTCTTT. Protein product: CASSSNNPLNTEAFF.

This clone has just a few counts. The rearrangement joins TRBV5-1 to TRBJ2-5, with D unclear. There are 12 residues in the CDR3. Trimming shortened V by 0 bases and J by 5 bases, and 5 bases separated the two germline ends. Germline V lookup: CDR1 SGHRS, CDR2 YFSETQ. The CDR3 DNA is TGCGCCAGCAGCTTGGAAGATGAGACCCAGTACTTC. This gives the protein CASSLEDETQYF.

J is TRBJ1-1 and V is TRBV6-1; D is undetermined. This CDR3 has 14 amino acids. Germline CDR1 reads MNHNS; CDR2 reads SASEGT. Trimming removed 0 bases from V and 7 bases from J, with 12 bases in between. CDR3 bases: TGTGCCAGCAGTGAAGCGCCCCGGATCGTTGAAGCTTTCTTT. Translation: CASSEAPRIVEAFF.

The chain couples TRBV5-1 to TRBJ2-1; the match to TRBD1 covers 7 bases. Germline V lookup: CDR1 SGHRS, CDR2 YFSETQ. The length of the CDR3 is 18 residues. The J segment lost 2 bases and the V segment lost 1 base, leaving 12 bases of the junction unmatched. CDR3 protein: CASSLRGRAQGTYNEQFF. In DNA form, the CDR3 reads TGCGCCAGCAGCTTGAGGGGGCGAGCCCAGGGGACCTACAATGAGCAGTTCTTC.

This clone has only one observation. This chain links TRBV5-4 with TRBJ2-1, with 14 bases that match TRBD2. The J segment lost 6 bases and the V segment lost 4 bases, leaving 12 bases of the junction unmatched. The CDR3 covers 18 residues. Looked up from germline, CDR1 is SGHNT and CDR2 is YYREEE (reference sequence). The CDR3 region is CASSKGGGTSGSFNEQFF. The DNA for the CDR3 is TGTGCCAGCAGCAAAGGGGGGGGGACTAGCGGGAGTTTCAATGAGCAGTTCTTC.

A remark on this clone: Relative to the germline gene, one junction end is altered; a read error may explain this. CDR3 bases: TGTGCTAGCAGCTTAAAGAGGAGGGATACGCAGTATTTT. Its protein is CASSLKRRDTQYF. J is TRBJ2-3 and V is TRBV7-7; D may be TRBD2 (5 bases). The germline V gene has CDR1 SSHAT and CDR2 FNYEAQ (reference sequence). This CDR3 spans 13 amino acids.

DNA of the CDR3: TGTGCCAGCAGTTTTCCCGCGAGCACTGAAGCTTTCTTT. Translating it yields CASSFPASTEAFF. This rearrangement joins TRBV6-5 to TRBJ1-1; D ambiguous. This CDR3 is 13 amino acids long. Germline-derived CDR1 and CDR2 are MNHEY and SVGAGI. V lost 4 bases to trimming and J lost 4 bases, with 10 bases between them.

This clone is labeled medium-sized. The CDR3 nucleotides are TGTGCCAGCAGCTTAAACCTGTGGGACTCTGGGGCCAACGTCCTGACTTTC. Translated, it gives CASSLNLWDSGANVLTF. This chain uses TRBV7-3 with TRBJ2-6, with no clear D. V lost 1 base to trimming and J lost 0 bases, with 10 bases between them. Germline lookup yields CDR1 SGHTA and CDR2 FQGTGA. The CDR3 loop spans 17 amino acids.

This chain uses TRBV11-2 with TRBJ1-2, with a possible D match to TRBD1 (5 bases). Per germline, CDR1 SGHAT and CDR2 FQNNGV. Trimming took off 4 bases at V and 4 bases at J, with 10 bases between the two ends. The CDR3 sequence is 13 residues long. DNA for the CDR3: TGTGCCAGCAGCTATGTAAGGGGCTATGGCTACACCTTC. As protein: CASSYVRGYGYTF.

In DNA, the CDR3 is TGTGCCATCAGTGAGGGAGGGGAGTACGCGGTTAATGAAAAACTGTTTTTT. Translating it yields CAISEGGEYAVNEKLFF. The chain has TRBV10-3 and TRBJ1-4; perhaps TRBD1 as D (5 bases). CDR3 length equals 17 residues. Trimming pared 2 bases from V and 4 bases from J, leaving 17 bases between. Germline V gives CDR1 ENHRY, CDR2 SYGVKD.

The rearrangement joins TRBV13 to TRBJ2-2; TRBD2 matches at 11 bases. The CDR3 covers 18 residues. The germline gives CDR1 PRHDT, CDR2 FYEKMQ (reference sequence). Germline trimming cut 5 bases from V and 4 bases from J; bases unmatched to any gene: 12. The CDR3 DNA sequence: TGTGCCAGCAGCAGACTAGCGGGATTAAGCGCCGCCACCGGGGAGCTGTTTTTT. Encoded protein: CASSRLAGLSAATGELFF.

The CDR3 sequence is CASSEGKEISPRLNTF. The CDR3 nucleotides are TGTGCCAGCAGTGAAGGGAAGGAAATATCACCCCGTCTTAACACCTTC. The chain has TRBV6-1 and TRBJ1-2; no reliable D call. CDR3 length: 16 amino acids. Trimming left V 1 base short and J 12 bases short, with 24 bases between. Germline-derived CDR1 and CDR2 are MNHNS and SASEGT.

This clone was counted between two and nine times. This chain connects TRBV6-1 to TRBJ1-5, with 9 bases matching TRBD1. The germline gives CDR1 MNHNS, CDR2 SASEGT. V gave up 0 bases and J gave up 1 base; unmatched junction bases: 13. The CDR3 is made up of 20 amino acids. CDR3 loop: CASSEAQPGTGLTSNQPQHF. The CDR3 DNA is TGTGCCAGCAGTGAAGCGCAGCCAGGGACAGGGCTGACGAGCAATCAGCCCCAGCATTTT.

This chain links TRBV10-3 with TRBJ2-5; D gene unclear. The length of the CDR3 is 12 residues. Deletions cut 2 bases from V and 4 bases from J, with 5 bases between. Germline V CDR1 and CDR2: ENHRY, SYGVKD. CDR3 loop: CAISEGPETQYF. DNA of the CDR3: TGTGCCATCAGTGAGGGACCAGAGACCCAGTACTTC.